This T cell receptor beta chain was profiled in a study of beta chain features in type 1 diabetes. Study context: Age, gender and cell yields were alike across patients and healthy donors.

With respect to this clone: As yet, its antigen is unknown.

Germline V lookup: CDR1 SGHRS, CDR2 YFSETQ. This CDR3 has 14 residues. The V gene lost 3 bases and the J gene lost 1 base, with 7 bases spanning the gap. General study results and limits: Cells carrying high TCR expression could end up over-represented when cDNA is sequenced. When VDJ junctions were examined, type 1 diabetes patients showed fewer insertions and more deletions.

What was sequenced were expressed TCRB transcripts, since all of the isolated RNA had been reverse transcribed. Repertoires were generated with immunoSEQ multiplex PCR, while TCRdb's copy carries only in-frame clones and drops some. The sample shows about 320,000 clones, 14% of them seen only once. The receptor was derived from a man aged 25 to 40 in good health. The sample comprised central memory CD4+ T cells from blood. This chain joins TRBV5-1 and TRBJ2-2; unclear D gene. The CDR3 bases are TGCGCCAGCAGCTCCGGACGGAACACCGGGGAGCTGTTTTTT. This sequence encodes CASSSGRNTGELFF.